Shown below are 22 T cell receptor beta chains from a single sample sequenced in a study of tumor and adjacent non-tumor tissue in lung cancer. A modified ARM-PCR protocol with three rounds of nested PCR amplified TCRbeta. Each CDR3 protein is one row after TCRdb ran MiXCR on the multiplex PCR reads. This sample has 120,000 or so distinct CDR3 sequences, with 66% found just once. RNA was extracted from bulk tissue without any cell sorting. The sample was lung tumor tissue. These receptors were taken from a man younger than 45 with non-small cell lung cancer.

Remarks on this clonotype: Since the CDR3 does not end with the conserved phenylalanine or tryptophan, this likely comes from a read error. This chain uses TRBV19 with TRBJ2-4, with D hard to call. This CDR3 contains 17 residues. V lost 5 bases, J lost 0 bases, and 17 bases lay in between. Germline V gene sequence: CDR1 LNHDA, CDR2 SQIVND (reference sequence). The CDR3 nucleotides are TGTGCCAGTAGTTCCACCTCCTCAGGTTTAGCCAAAAACATTCAGTACCTC. Its protein product is CASSSTSSGLAKNIQYL.

Concerning this clonotype itself: Because the CDR3 is missing its conserved closing phenylalanine or tryptophan, this is likely a read error. The genes are TRBV6-6 and TRBJ2-4, with TRBD1 matching over 10 bases. The germline gives CDR1 MNHNY, CDR2 SVGAGI (reference sequence). The J segment lost 2 bases and the V segment lost 7 bases, leaving 5 bases of the junction unmatched. This CDR3 comprises 15 residues. CDR3 DNA sequence: TGTGCCAGCAATGGGGACAGGGGTTCCAAAAACATTCAGTACCTC. As protein: CASNGDRGSKNIQYL.

Concerning this clonotype: Mismatch with germline at one junction end may stem from a read error. V is TRBV20-1 and J is TRBJ2-7; 8 nucleotides agree with TRBD2. The CDR3 covers 14 residues. The germline V gene has CDR1 DFQATT and CDR2 SNEGSKA (reference sequence). The CDR3 sequence is CSVRGGLDCYEQYF. CDR3 nucleotides: TGCAGTGTTAGAGGGGGACTAGACTGCTACGAGCAGTACTTC.

For this clonotype: One end of the junction varies from germline; a read error may be responsible. The V call is TRBV6-2 or TRBV6-3, the J call TRBJ1-5; 8 bases are shared with TRBD1. In germline, CDR1 is MNHEY, CDR2 SVGEGT. CDR3 size: 14 residues. CDR3 in DNA: TGTGCCAGCAGTTCAGGACAGGGTGTCCAGTCCCATCATTTT. Amino acid sequence: CASSSGQGVQSHHF.

Of note for this clonotype: This may be a read error, as it is one base from a much larger clone. The chain employs TRBV6-5 and TRBJ2-7; a possible D gene is TRBD1 (6 bases). This CDR3 contains 13 residues. Germline assignment: CDR1 MNHEY and CDR2 SVGAGI. V was shortened by 5 bases and J by 5 bases, with 13 bases between the two germline ends. CDR3 residues: CASSQRQADEQYF. Written as DNA, the CDR3 is TGTGCCAGCAGTCAACGACAGGCCGACGAGCAGTACTTC.

The chain links TRBV29-1 to TRBJ1-1; D gene unclear. Germline V lookup: CDR1 SQVTM, CDR2 ANQGSEA. The CDR3 totals 12 residues. V was shortened by 7 bases and J by 2 bases, with 11 bases between the two germline ends. CDR3 residues: CSATHCNTEAFF. CDR3 DNA sequence: TGCAGCGCTACTCACTGTAACACTGAAGCTTTCTTT.

For this clonotype: At one end the junction does not follow the germline gene, possibly because of a read error. V and J are TRBV11-2 and TRBJ2-7, with 11 positions matching TRBD2. The CDR3 runs to 15 residues. The V gene's germline CDR1 is SGHAT and CDR2 FQNNGV. CDR3 sequence (DNA): TGTACCAGCAGCTTAGAACTAGCGGGGGCCTACGAGCAATACTTC. Encoded protein: CTSSLELAGAYEQYF. The full variable domain, rest sourced from reference TRBV11-2 and TRBJ2-7, is EAGVAQSPRYKIIEKRQSVAFWCNPISGHATLYWYQQILGQGPKLLIQFQNNGVVDDSQLPKDRFSAERLKGVDSTLKIQPAKLEDSAVYLCTSSLELAGAYEQYFGPGTRLTVT.

As for this clonotype: A much larger clone sits a single nucleotide away, making a read error possible. The chain uses TRBV20-1 and TRBJ2-1; D is perhaps TRBD2 (6 bases). CDR3 length: 15 amino acids. The germline V gene has CDR1 DFQATT and CDR2 SNEGSKA (reference sequence). The CDR3 sequence is CNAREPGLYYNEQFF. The CDR3 region has the DNA TGCAATGCTAGAGAGCCCGGACTATACTACAATGAGCAGTTCTTC.

This clonotype was seen a few times. A much larger clone differs by one base, so this may be a read error. V and J are TRBV29-1 and TRBJ1-2; 8 positions agree with TRBD1. The junction had 6 bases not matched to a gene; V was cut back by 5 bases and J by 7 bases. This CDR3 contains 12 residues. Germline values: CDR1 SQVTM, CDR2 ANQGSEA. The CDR3, as DNA: TGCAGCGTTCTCGACAGGGGTGGTGGCTACACCTTC. Translation: CSVLDRGGGYTF. The full variable domain, completed using reference TRBV29-1 and TRBJ1-2, is SAVISQKPSRDICQRGTSLTIQCQVDSQVTMMFWYRQQPGQSLTLIATANQGSEATYESGFVIDKFPISRPNLTFSTLTVSNMSPEDSSIYLCSVLDRGGGYTFGSGTRLTVV.

About this clonotype itself: A much more abundant neighbour one base away suggests this may be a read error. The rearrangement joins TRBV4-3 to TRBJ2-1, with D perhaps TRBD2 (7 bases). The CDR3 spans 12 residues. The V gene's germline CDR1 is LGHNA and CDR2 YSLEER. The CDR3 bases are TGCACCAGCAGCCAAGGGGGGGATGAGCAGTTCTTC. This gives the protein CTSSQGGDEQFF.

On this clonotype itself: An end of the junction does not agree with germline; a read error may underlie this. This chain connects TRBV11-3 to TRBJ2-1; D is ambiguous. The germline CDR1 and CDR2 sequences are SGHNT and YENEEA. The CDR3 is made up of 15 amino acids. The CDR3: CASSLLSRPYSEQFF. The DNA for the CDR3 is TGTGCCAGCAGCCTATTGTCGCGTCCCTACAGTGAGCAGTTCTTC.

On this clonotype itself: The junction does not match germline at one end; this may be a read error. The V gene is TRBV11-1, the J gene TRBJ2-4; no definite D call. From germline, CDR1 is SGHAT and CDR2 FQDESV (reference sequence). The CDR3 sequence is 16 residues long. CDR3 loop: CASTHSGRTTKNIRYF. The CDR3 DNA sequence: TGTGCTAGCACCCACTCAGGCAGGACGACCAAAAACATTAGGTACTTC.

The chain couples TRBV7-2 to TRBJ1-6; no clear D gene. Trimming removed 2 bases from V and 10 bases from J, with 12 bases in between. The CDR3 totals 14 residues. CDR1 SGHTA and CDR2 FQGNSA come from the germline V gene. The CDR3 sequence: CASSLWGIGSPLHF. CDR3 bases: TGTGCCAGCAGCTTATGGGGTATTGGATCACCCCTCCACTTT.

In its sample, this clonotype was seen many times. The chain is built from TRBV11-2 and TRBJ2-7, with TRBD2 matching over 10 bases. V shed 3 bases, J shed 6 bases, and the junction held 8 bases outside the gene matches. The CDR3 spans 15 residues. Germline CDR1 reads SGHAT; CDR2 reads FQNNGV. The CDR3, as DNA: TGTGCCAGCAGCTTCCTAGCGGGGGTTTGGTCCGAGCAGTACTTC. As protein: CASSFLAGVWSEQYF. Together with reference TRBV11-2 and TRBJ2-7, the CDR3 gives the full variable domain: EAGVAQSPRYKIIEKRQSVAFWCNPISGHATLYWYQQILGQGPKLLIQFQNNGVVDDSQLPKDRFSAERLKGVDSTLKIQPAKLEDSAVYLCASSFLAGVWSEQYFGPGTRLTVT.

This clonotype came up a few times. The chain recombines TRBV6-5 with TRBJ1-2; D unclear. Trimming took 9 bases from V and 3 from J, leaving 17 bases between them. Germline V gives CDR1 MNHEY, CDR2 SVGAGI. The CDR3 totals 14 residues. The CDR3 is CASRSAGNDYGYTF. The DNA of the CDR3 is TGTGCCAGTAGGTCGGCGGGCAACGACTATGGCTACACCTTC.

The V call is TRBV20-1, the J call TRBJ2-3; D not certain. Germline loops: CDR1 DFQATT, CDR2 SNEGSKA (reference sequence). Deletions cut 6 bases from V and 2 bases from J, with 9 bases between. This CDR3 spans 12 amino acids. This CDR3 reads CSARRPTDTQYF. The CDR3 nucleotides are TGCAGTGCAAGAAGGCCCACAGATACGCAGTATTTT.

The count of this clonotype is one. A much more abundant neighbour one base away suggests this may be a read error. The V call is TRBV4-3, the J call TRBJ1-4, with a possible D match to TRBD1 (5 bases). Looked up from germline, CDR1 is LGHNA and CDR2 is YSLEER. V lost 0 bases and J 9 bases, leaving 17 bases between the germline ends. CDR3 length: 16 residues. CDR3 nucleotide sequence: TGCGCCAGCAGCCAAGATTCCGGGGCCGGTGGGCAAAAACTGTTTTTT. This gives the protein CASSQDSGAGGQKLFF.

In the case of this clonotype: Its ends do not fully match the called genes, so a read error is possible. This chain joins TRBV6-1 and TRBJ1-5; D is uncertain. The germline gives CDR1 MNHNS, CDR2 SASEGT. The CDR3 covers 12 residues. The CDR3 is CTSSELGRPHHF. The CDR3 bases are TGTACCAGCAGTGAACTTGGTCGGCCGCATCATTTT.

A word on this clonotype: This clone may be a read error of a much larger clone one base away. The chain uses TRBV20-1 and TRBJ2-1; a possible D gene is TRBD2 (6 bases). From germline, CDR1 is DFQATT and CDR2 SNEGSKA (reference sequence). CDR3 size: 14 residues. Trimming stripped 5 bases from V and 8 bases from J, with 19 bases between. The chain's CDR3 is CSAPHSGVSDEQFF. In nucleotides, the CDR3 is TGCAGTGCTCCACATTCGGGAGTTTCCGATGAGCAGTTCTTC.

This clonotype has a handful of counts. Germline is not matched at one junction end, which may reflect a read error. This rearrangement joins TRBV6-6 to TRBJ2-1; either TRBD1 or TRBD2 may supply D (5 bases each). This CDR3 comprises 14 residues. CDR1 and CDR2 from the germline V gene are MNHNY and SVGAGI (reference sequence). The CDR3 DNA reads as TGTGCCAGCAAGTTAAGGGACCAGGACAATGAGCAGTCCTTC. Its protein is CASKLRDQDNEQSF.

A remark on this clonotype: One junction end disagrees with the germline gene, perhaps due to a read error. The chain uses TRBV6-1 and TRBJ2-3; tentatively, D is TRBD1 or TRBD2 (6 bases each). This CDR3 region has 15 residues. Germline V gene data show CDR1 as MNHNS and CDR2 as SASEGT. CDR3 DNA sequence: TGTGCCAGCAGTGGTCTAGTGGGGGGCACATATACGCAGTATTTT. This sequence encodes CASSGLVGGTYTQYF.

The chain is built from TRBV5-1 and TRBJ1-3; the D gene is possibly TRBD1 (6 bases). The CDR3 totals 14 residues. V was cut by 4 bases and J by 6 bases, with 14 bases left in between. Germline V gene sequence: CDR1 SGHRS, CDR2 YFSETQ. This CDR3 reads CASSRGPEKNTIYF. CDR3 DNA: TGCGCCAGCAGCCGGGGGCCAGAAAAAAACACCATATATTTT.